The rows below give T cell receptor beta chains drawn from one sample of a study of blood T cell repertoires in COVID-19. The table came from immunoSEQ multiplex PCR; TCRdb's copy has only in-frame clones and leaves some out. The data contain 190,000 or so clones, 87% of them singletons. The specimen was peripheral blood. The receptors shown here come from a man aged 40-55 years with active or convalescent COVID-19. Both conserved end residues are part of each CDR3. Fields, in order: D gene, clone size, V gene, J gene, CDR3 DNA, CDR3 protein. The D gene is left open where the match is weak. Clone sizes are given selectively: once, few, many, or a class where the clone is expanded.

TRBD1,once,TRBV7-9,TRBJ2-1,TGTGCCAGCAGCTTACTCGATCCAGGGACAGGGGACAATGAGCAGTTCTTC,CASSLLDPGTGDNEQFF
-,-,TRBV10-3,TRBJ1-6,TGTGCCATCAGTGAGTCAAAGGGAGATAATTCACCCCTCCACTTT,CAISESKGDNSPLHF
TRBD1,-,TRBV6-2/TRBV6-3,TRBJ1-2,TGTGCCAGCAGTTACTCTTCCGGGACAGGGGCTTCTGGCTACACCTTC,CASSYSSGTGASGYTF
TRBD1,-,TRBV9,TRBJ1-2,TGTGCCAGCAGCCCCCGGACAGGATTGACCTTTAATGGCTACACCTTC,CASSPRTGLTFNGYTF
TRBD2,-,TRBV10-3,TRBJ2-1,TGTGCCATCAGTGAGTCCCCTAGCGGGGGCTCTAATGAGCAGTTCTTC,CAISESPSGGSNEQFF
TRBD1,-,TRBV14,TRBJ1-1,TGTGCCAGCAGCCAGAGACTACAGGGGACGGGGCCTGAAGCTTTCTTT,CASSQRLQGTGPEAFF
TRBD1,-,TRBV7-2,TRBJ1-4,TGTGCCAGCAGCTTAGGACAGGGAGTCGAAAAACTGTTTTTT,CASSLGQGVEKLFF
TRBD1,once,TRBV7-2,TRBJ1-1,TGTGCCAGCAGATTCCCGGACAGGCGGCTCTTAATGAACACTGAAGCTTTCTTT,CASRFPDRRLLMNTEAFF
-,-,TRBV30,TRBJ2-7,TGTGCCTGGAGTAGGGGTGGGTACGAGCAGTACTTC,CAWSRGGYEQYF
-,-,TRBV6-5,TRBJ1-1,TGTGCCAGCAGTTACGGGGCGAAGGGGAACACTGAAGCTTTCTTT,CASSYGAKGNTEAFF
-,-,TRBV18,TRBJ1-5,TGTGCCAGCCACAGGGATAGCAATCAGCCCCAGCATTTT,CASHRDSNQPQHF
TRBD2,once,TRBV30,TRBJ2-5,TGTGCCTGGAGTGTGCTTGCGGGGGGGCGGAGAGAGACCCAGTACTTC,CAWSVLAGGRRETQYF
-,-,TRBV27,TRBJ1-2,TGTGCCAGCAGCCGAGCAGGAGGCAGCTATGGCTACACCTTC,CASSRAGGSYGYTF
-,-,TRBV7-6,TRBJ1-1,TGTGCCAGCAGCTTACGTCCTGGAGGTGAAGCTTTCTTT,CASSLRPGGEAFF
TRBD2,-,TRBV5-1,TRBJ2-3,TGCGCCAGCAGCGCGGGACTAGCGGGGGGGCCCAGCACAGATACGCAGTATTTT,CASSAGLAGGPSTDTQYF
-,-,TRBV9,TRBJ1-2,TGTGCCAGCAGCTCCCGGGGGGACGGGGTGAGCTATGGCTACACCTTC,CASSSRGDGVSYGYTF
-,-,TRBV30,TRBJ2-1,TGTGCCTCCCCAATAGCCGGAACGTATCGGAATGAGCAGTTCTTC,CASPIAGTYRNEQFF
TRBD1,-,TRBV7-3,TRBJ2-3,TGTGCCAGCAGCCTGGACAGGGCTCTCACAGATACGCAGTATTTT,CASSLDRALTDTQYF
-,-,TRBV3-1/TRBV3-2,TRBJ2-1,TGTGCCAGCAGCCCGCCGCAGATGAATGAGCAGTTCTTC,CASSPPQMNEQFF
TRBD1,once,TRBV19,TRBJ2-1,TGTGCCAGTAAAGACAGGGCTCCGTACAATGAGCAGTTCTTC,CASKDRAPYNEQFF
TRBD2,-,TRBV18,TRBJ2-5,TGTGCCAGCTCACCACCGGGGACTAAGGAGACCCAGTACTTC,CASSPPGTKETQYF
TRBD2,-,TRBV7-7,TRBJ2-5,TGTGCTAGCAGCCAGAAAGCCTGGGGGGGGGAGACCCAGTACTTC,CASSQKAWGGETQYF
TRBD2,-,TRBV19,TRBJ2-2,TGTGCCAGTAGTAGGTTTGCCCTAAATAGCGGGGCCGGGGAGCTGTTTTTT,CASSRFALNSGAGELFF
-,-,TRBV4-3,TRBJ2-7,TGCGCCAGCAGCCAAGATTACATAGGCGGGGCCCGCTCCTACGAGCAGTACTTC,CASSQDYIGGARSYEQYF
-,once,TRBV5-1,TRBJ1-2,TGCGCCAGCAGGACCGGGGGGAATATCAATGGCTACACCTTC,CASRTGGNINGYTF
TRBD2,-,TRBV28,TRBJ2-1,TGTGCCAGCAGTTCTGTAGCGGGGGGGGTCTACAATGAGCAGTTCTTC,CASSSVAGGVYNEQFF
-,-,TRBV4-2,TRBJ1-1,TGTGCCAGCAGCCAAGATCAGGGGAACACTGAAGCTTTCTTT,CASSQDQGNTEAFF
-,-,TRBV10-3,TRBJ2-3,TGTGCCATCCACGGGGGTGGGGCAGATACGCAGTATTTT,CAIHGGGADTQYF
TRBD2,-,TRBV6-2/TRBV6-3,TRBJ2-1,TGTGCCAGCAGTTATCGGGTTACTAGCGGGGCTTACAATGAGCAGTTCTTC,CASSYRVTSGAYNEQFF
TRBD1,-,TRBV4-3,TRBJ2-1,TGCGCCAGCGGAATAACAGGGGGAGATGAGCAGTTCTTC,CASGITGGDEQFF
-,-,TRBV6-2/TRBV6-3,TRBJ1-1,TGTGCCAGCAGTTACGGTTACATGGGGGCACACACTGAAGCTTTCTTT,CASSYGYMGAHTEAFF
-,-,TRBV29-1,TRBJ2-5,TGCAGCGTCCCCGGTGCCGGGATGAGGCGGGAACAAGAGACCCAGTACTTC,CSVPGAGMRREQETQYF
TRBD1,-,TRBV7-9,TRBJ2-5,TGTGCCAGCAGCTCCGGACAGGGCCAAGAGACCCAGTACTTC,CASSSGQGQETQYF
-,-,TRBV15,TRBJ1-6,TGTGCCACCAGCAGAGAATTTGACACCACCTATAATTCACCCCTCCACTTT,CATSREFDTTYNSPLHF
-,-,TRBV7-2,TRBJ1-3,TGTGCCAGCAGTTTAGGGTTGGGGGCGGCTGGAAACACCATATATTTT,CASSLGLGAAGNTIYF
-,-,TRBV10-3,TRBJ1-2,TGTGCCATCAGCGACCGGGACCCCCGGGAGGGAGGCTACACCTTC,CAISDRDPREGGYTF
TRBD1,-,TRBV2,TRBJ1-5,TGTGCCAGCAGACCGGGACAGAGAGCCGATAGCAATCAGCCCCAGCATTTT,CASRPGQRADSNQPQHF
-,-,TRBV30,TRBJ1-1,TGTGCCTGGAGCCTTGGGGGCCACACTGAAGCTTTCTTT,CAWSLGGHTEAFF
TRBD2,-,TRBV6-2/TRBV6-3,TRBJ2-5,TGTGCCAGCAGCCCTTCGGCTAGCGGCTACCAAGAGACCCAGTACTTC,CASSPSASGYQETQYF
TRBD1,-,TRBV18,TRBJ2-7,TGTGCCAGCTCACCACCTGACAGGGCATCCTACGAGCAGTACTTC,CASSPPDRASYEQYF
TRBD1,-,TRBV5-1,TRBJ1-6,TGCGCCAGCAGCTTGGTGCCTGAAGGACAGGGAACAGGGTCACCCCTCCACTTT,CASSLVPEGQGTGSPLHF
-,-,TRBV7-8,TRBJ1-5,TGTGCCAGCAGCACGACGCGGAGCAATCAGCCCCAGCATTTT,CASSTTRSNQPQHF
TRBD1,-,TRBV19,TRBJ1-1,TGTGCCAGTAGTACGGGACAGGGGGCGGCTTTCTTT,CASSTGQGAAFF
TRBD2,-,TRBV5-1,TRBJ2-4,TGCGCCAGCAGCTTGGCCAGCAGCGGGGGACTACTTCAGTACTTC,CASSLASSGGLLQYF
-,once,TRBV18,TRBJ1-1,TGTGCCAGCTCACCACAGGGGGTGTACACTGAAGCTTTCTTT,CASSPQGVYTEAFF
-,-,TRBV5-8,TRBJ2-1,TGTGCCAGCAGCTTGTATATGACAGGCCAAGTTTTCTTC,CASSLYMTGQVFF
-,-,TRBV5-5,TRBJ1-2,TGTGCCAGCAGCTTGGAGGTCTCCCCAGGGGGCTACACCTTC,CASSLEVSPGGYTF
-,-,TRBV18,TRBJ2-5,TGTGCCAGCTCACCAAGGGACTCTCAAATGGAGACCCAGTACTTC,CASSPRDSQMETQYF
-,once,TRBV7-8,TRBJ2-7,TGTGCCAGCAGCTTAGCTGGGGGCCAGGGCCTCCCCTACGAGCAGTACTTC,CASSLAGGQGLPYEQYF
-,-,TRBV28,TRBJ1-3,TGTGCCAGCGCCACAGGGAGGGAAAACACCATATATTTT,CASATGRENTIYF
-,-,TRBV11-2,TRBJ1-1,TGTGCCAGCAGCTTAGCACCCGGGGTGAACACTGAAGCTTTCTTT,CASSLAPGVNTEAFF
TRBD1,-,TRBV6-2/TRBV6-3,TRBJ2-5,TGTGCCAGCAGCTCTTACCCCGGGACAGGGGGCAAGGAGACCCAGTACTTC,CASSSYPGTGGKETQYF
TRBD1,-,TRBV4-3,TRBJ1-6,TGCGCCAGCAGCCCCACGGGACAGCCTTCACCCCTCCACTTT,CASSPTGQPSPLHF
TRBD1,-,TRBV30,TRBJ1-4,TGTGCCTCGGGACAGACTAATGAAAAACTGTTTTTT,CASGQTNEKLFF
TRBD1,-,TRBV3-1/TRBV3-2,TRBJ1-1,TGTGCCAGCAGTCGGACAGGTTCTGAAGCTTTCTTT,CASSRTGSEAFF
-,-,TRBV9,TRBJ2-7,TGTGCCAGCAGCGCCCGGGACACCTACGAGCAGTACTTC,CASSARDTYEQYF
-,-,TRBV6-5,TRBJ1-2,TGTGCCAGCATCGAGACAGGAACTAACTATGGCTACACCTTC,CASIETGTNYGYTF
-,-,TRBV5-1,TRBJ2-3,TGCGCCAGCAGCTTGTATCAGGTTTCAGATACGCAGTATTTT,CASSLYQVSDTQYF
-,-,TRBV6-2/TRBV6-3,TRBJ2-2,TGTGCCAGCAGTTCCAGGGGGAACACCGGGGAGCTGTTTTTT,CASSSRGNTGELFF